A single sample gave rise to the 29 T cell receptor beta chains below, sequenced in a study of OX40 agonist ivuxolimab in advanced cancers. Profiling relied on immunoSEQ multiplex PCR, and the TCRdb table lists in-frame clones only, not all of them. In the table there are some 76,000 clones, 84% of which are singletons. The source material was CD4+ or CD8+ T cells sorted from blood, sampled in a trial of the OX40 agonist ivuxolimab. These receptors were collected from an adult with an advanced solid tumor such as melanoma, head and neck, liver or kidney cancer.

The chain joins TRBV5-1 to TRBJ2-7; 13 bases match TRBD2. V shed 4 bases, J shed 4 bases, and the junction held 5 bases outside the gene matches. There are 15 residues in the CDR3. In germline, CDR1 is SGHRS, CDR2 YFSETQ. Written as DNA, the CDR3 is TGCGCCAGCAGCCTAGGGACTAGCGGGGTTTACGAGCAGTACTTC. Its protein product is CASSLGTSGVYEQYF.

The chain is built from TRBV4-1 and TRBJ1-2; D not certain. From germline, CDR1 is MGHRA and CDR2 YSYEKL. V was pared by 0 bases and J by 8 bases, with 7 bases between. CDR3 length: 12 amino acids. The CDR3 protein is CASSQEGRGYTF. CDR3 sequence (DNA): TGCGCCAGCAGCCAAGAGGGTAGGGGCTACACCTTC.

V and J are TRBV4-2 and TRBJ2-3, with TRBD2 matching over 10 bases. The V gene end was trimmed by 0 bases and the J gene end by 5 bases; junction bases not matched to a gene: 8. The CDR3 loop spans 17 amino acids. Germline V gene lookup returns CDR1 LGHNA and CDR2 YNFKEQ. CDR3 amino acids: CASSQDGGTSARDTQYF. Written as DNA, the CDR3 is TGTGCCAGCAGCCAAGATGGAGGGACTAGCGCTAGAGATACGCAGTATTTT.

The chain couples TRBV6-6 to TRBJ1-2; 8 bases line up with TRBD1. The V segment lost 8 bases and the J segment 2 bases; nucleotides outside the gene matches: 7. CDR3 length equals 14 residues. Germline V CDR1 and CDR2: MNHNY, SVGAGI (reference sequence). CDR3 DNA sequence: TGTGCCAGCCGAGGGGACAGGTCCAACTATGGCTACACCTTC. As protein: CASRGDRSNYGYTF.

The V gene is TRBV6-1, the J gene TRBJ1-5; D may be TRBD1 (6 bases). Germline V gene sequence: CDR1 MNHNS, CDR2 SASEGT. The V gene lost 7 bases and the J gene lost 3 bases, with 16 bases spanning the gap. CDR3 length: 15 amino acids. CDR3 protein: CASTRDTSFNQPQHF. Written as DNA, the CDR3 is TGTGCCAGCACTCGGGACACCAGCTTCAATCAGCCCCAGCATTTT.

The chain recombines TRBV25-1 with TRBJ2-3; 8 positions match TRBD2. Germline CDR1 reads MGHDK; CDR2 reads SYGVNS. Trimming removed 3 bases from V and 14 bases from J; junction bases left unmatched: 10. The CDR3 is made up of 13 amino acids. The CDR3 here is CASSEPRGTRTYF. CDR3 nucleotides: TGTGCCAGCAGTGAGCCCCGCGGGACTAGAACGTATTTT. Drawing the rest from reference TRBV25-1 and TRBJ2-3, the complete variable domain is EADIYQTPRYLVIGTGKKITLECSQTMGHDKMYWYQQDPGMELHLIHYSYGVNSTEKGDLSSESTVSRIRTEHFPLTLESARPSHTSQYLCASSEPRGTRTYFGPGTRLTVL.

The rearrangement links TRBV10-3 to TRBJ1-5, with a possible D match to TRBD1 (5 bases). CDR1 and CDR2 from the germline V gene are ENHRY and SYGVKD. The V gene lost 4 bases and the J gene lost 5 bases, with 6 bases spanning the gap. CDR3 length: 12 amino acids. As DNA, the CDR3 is TGTGCCATCAGTGGGGGGGATCAGCCCCAGCATTTT. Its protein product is CAISGGDQPQHF.

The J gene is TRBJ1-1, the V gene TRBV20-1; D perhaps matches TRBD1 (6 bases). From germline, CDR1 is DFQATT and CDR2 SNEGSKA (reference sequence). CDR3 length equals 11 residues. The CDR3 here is CSRGGGTEAFF. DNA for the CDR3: TGCAGCCGAGGGGGGGGGACTGAAGCTTTCTTT.

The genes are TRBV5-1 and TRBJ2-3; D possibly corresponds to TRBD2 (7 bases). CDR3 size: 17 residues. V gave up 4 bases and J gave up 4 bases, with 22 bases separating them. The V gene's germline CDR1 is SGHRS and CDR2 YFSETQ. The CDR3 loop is CASSIRLTGGEPDTQYF. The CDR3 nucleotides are TGCGCCAGCAGCATACGCCTTACGGGGGGCGAGCCAGATACGCAGTATTTT.

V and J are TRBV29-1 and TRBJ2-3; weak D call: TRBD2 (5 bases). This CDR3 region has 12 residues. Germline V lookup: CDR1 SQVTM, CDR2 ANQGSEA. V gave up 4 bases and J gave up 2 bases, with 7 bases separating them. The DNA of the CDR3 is TGCAGCGTTGGGACTGCCACAGATACGCAGTATTTT. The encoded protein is CSVGTATDTQYF.

The CDR3 loop is CSVEGGRDYNEQFF. The DNA for the CDR3 is TGCAGCGTTGAGGGCGGGAGGGATTACAATGAGCAGTTCTTC. This chain joins TRBV29-1 and TRBJ2-1; 9 nucleotides match TRBD2. The V gene's germline CDR1 is SQVTM and CDR2 ANQGSEA. The CDR3 is 14 residues long. The ends lost 3 bases at V and 4 bases at J; junction bases unmatched: 4.

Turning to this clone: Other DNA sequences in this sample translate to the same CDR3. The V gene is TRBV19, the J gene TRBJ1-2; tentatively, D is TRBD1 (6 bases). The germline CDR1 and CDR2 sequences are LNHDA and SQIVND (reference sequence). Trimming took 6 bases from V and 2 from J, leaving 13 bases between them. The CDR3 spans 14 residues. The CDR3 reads CASSGQGLNYGYTF. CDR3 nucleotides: TGTGCCAGTAGCGGGCAGGGGTTGAACTATGGCTACACCTTC.

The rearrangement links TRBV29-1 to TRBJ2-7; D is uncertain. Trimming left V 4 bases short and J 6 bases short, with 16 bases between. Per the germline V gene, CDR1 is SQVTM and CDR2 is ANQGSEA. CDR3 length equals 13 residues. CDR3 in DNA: TGCAGCGTTGCCTTTGGGGTGCGCGTCGAGCAGTACTTC. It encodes CSVAFGVRVEQYF.

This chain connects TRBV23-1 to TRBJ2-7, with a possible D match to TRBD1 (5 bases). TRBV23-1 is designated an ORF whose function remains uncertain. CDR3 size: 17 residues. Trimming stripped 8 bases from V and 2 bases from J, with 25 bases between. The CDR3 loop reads CASCLIITTTRAYEQYF. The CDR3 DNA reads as TGCGCCAGCTGCCTTATCATTACTACCACCAGGGCCTACGAGCAGTACTTC.

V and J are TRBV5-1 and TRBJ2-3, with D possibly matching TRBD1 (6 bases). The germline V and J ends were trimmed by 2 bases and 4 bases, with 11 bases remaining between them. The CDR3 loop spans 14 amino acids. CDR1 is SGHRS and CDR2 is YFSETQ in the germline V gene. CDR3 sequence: CASSLMDSSDTQYF. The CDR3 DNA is TGCGCCAGCAGCTTAATGGACAGCTCAGATACGCAGTATTTT.

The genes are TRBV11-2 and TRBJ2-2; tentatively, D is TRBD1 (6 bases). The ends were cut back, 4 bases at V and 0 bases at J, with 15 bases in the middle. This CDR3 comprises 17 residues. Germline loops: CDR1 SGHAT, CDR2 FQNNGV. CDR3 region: CASSSTRGPSNTGELFF. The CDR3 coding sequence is TGTGCCAGCAGCTCCACCAGGGGACCATCGAACACCGGGGAGCTGTTTTTT.

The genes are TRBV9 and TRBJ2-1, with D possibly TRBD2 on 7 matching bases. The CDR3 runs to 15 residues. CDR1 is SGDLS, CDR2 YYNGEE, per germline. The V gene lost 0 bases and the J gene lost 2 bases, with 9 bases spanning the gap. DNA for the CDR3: TGTGCCAGCAGCGTAGACGGGGGGCCCTACAATGAGCAGTTCTTC. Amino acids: CASSVDGGPYNEQFF.

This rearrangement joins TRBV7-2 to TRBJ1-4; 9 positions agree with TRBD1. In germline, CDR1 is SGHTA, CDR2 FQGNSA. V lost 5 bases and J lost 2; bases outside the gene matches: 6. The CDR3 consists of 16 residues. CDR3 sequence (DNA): TGTGCCAGCAGCCGACAGGGGGGGGAGACTAATGAAAAACTGTTTTTT. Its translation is CASSRQGGETNEKLFF.

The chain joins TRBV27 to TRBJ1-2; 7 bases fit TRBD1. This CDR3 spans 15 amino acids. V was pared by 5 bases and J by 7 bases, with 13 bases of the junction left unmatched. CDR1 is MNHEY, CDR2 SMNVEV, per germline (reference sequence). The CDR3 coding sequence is TGTGCCAGCAGTGCCAAGGGACAGAACTATCCTGGCTACACCTTC. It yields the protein CASSAKGQNYPGYTF.

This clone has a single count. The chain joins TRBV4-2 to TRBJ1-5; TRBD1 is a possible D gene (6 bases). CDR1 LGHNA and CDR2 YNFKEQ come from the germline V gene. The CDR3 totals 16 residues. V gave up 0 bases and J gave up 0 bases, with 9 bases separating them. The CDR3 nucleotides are TGTGCCAGCAGCCAAGATCCACAGGGTAGCAATCAGCCCCAGCATTTT. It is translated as CASSQDPQGSNQPQHF.

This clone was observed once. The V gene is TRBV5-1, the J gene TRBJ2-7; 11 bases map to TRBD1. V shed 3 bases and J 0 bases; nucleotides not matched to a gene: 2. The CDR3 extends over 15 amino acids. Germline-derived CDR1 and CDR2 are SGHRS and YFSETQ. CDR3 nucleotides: TGCGCCAGCAGCTCGGGGACAGGGGGCTCCTACGAGCAGTACTTC. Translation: CASSSGTGGSYEQYF.

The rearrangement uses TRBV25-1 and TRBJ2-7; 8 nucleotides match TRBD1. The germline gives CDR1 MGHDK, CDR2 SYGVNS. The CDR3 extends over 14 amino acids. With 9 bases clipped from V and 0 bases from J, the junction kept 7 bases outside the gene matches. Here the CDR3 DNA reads TGTGCCAGTAGCAACAGGGGGAGCTCCTACGAGCAGTACTTC. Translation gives CASSNRGSSYEQYF.

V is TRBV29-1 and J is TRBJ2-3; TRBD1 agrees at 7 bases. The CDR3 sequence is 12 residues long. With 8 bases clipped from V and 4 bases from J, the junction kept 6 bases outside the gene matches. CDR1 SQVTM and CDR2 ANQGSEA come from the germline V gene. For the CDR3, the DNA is TGCAGCTTCGCCACAGGGGCAGATACGCAGTATTTT. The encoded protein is CSFATGADTQYF.

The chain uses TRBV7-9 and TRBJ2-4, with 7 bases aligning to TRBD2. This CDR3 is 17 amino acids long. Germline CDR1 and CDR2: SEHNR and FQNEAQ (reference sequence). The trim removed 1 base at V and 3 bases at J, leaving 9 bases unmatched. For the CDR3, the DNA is TGTGCCAGCAGCTTAGGAGGGAGGGCCTGGGGCAAAAACATTCAGTACTTC. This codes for CASSLGGRAWGKNIQYF. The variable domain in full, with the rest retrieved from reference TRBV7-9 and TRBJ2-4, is DTGVSQNPRHKITKRGQNVTFRCDPISEHNRLYWYRQTLGQGPEFLTYFQNEAQLEKSRLLSDRFSAERPKGSFSTLEIQRTEQGDSAMYLCASSLGGRAWGKNIQYFGAGTRLSVL.

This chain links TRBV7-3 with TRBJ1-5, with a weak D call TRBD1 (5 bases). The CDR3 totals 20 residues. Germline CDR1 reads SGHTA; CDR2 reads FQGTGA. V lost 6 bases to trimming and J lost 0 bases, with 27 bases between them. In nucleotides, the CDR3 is TGTGCCAGCAGAACCCCAGGGATTAGGGTACACCTTTATAGCAATCAGCCCCAGCATTTT. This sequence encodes CASRTPGIRVHLYSNQPQHF. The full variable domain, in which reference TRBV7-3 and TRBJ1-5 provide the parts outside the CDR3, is GAGVSQTPSNKVTEKGKYVELRCDPISGHTALYWYRQSLGQGPEFLIYFQGTGAADDSGLPNDRFFAVRPEGSVSTLKIQRTERGDSAVYLCASRTPGIRVHLYSNQPQHFGDGTRLSIL.

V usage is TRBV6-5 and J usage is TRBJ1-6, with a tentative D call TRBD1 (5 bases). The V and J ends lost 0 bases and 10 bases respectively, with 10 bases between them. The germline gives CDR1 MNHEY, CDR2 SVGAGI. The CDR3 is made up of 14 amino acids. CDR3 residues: CASSYSGDGSPLHF. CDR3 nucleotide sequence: TGTGCCAGCAGTTACTCAGGGGACGGATCACCCCTCCACTTT.

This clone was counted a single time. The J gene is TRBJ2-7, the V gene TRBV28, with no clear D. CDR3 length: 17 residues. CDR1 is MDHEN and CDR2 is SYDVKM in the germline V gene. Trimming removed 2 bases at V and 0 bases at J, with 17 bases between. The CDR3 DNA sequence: TGTGCCAGCAGTTTAGATGCGGTACAGCGAATCTCCTACGAGCAGTACTTC. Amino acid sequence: CASSLDAVQRISYEQYF.

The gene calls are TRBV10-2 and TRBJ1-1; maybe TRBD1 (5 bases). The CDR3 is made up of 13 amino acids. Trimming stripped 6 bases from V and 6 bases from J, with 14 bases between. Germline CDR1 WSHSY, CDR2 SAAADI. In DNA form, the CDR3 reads TGCGCCAGCAGCCAGGGAGTGAGACCTGAAGCTTTCTTT. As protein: CASSQGVRPEAFF.

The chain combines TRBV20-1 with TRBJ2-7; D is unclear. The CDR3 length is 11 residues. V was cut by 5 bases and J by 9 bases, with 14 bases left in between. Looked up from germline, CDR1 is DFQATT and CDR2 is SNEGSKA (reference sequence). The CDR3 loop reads CSAQSVGGQYF. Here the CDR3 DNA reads TGCAGTGCTCAGTCAGTGGGTGGGCAGTACTTC.